This TCR beta chain was observed in a study of blood T cell repertoires in COVID-19. Study summary: Collection of acute and convalescent COVID-19 samples took place in the United States, Italy and Spain.

Produced via immunoSEQ multiplex PCR; TCRdb's table is partial and in-frame only. The sample has roughly 230,000 clones, over 65% seen once. Participants came from 24 US areas, aged about 18 to 100 years. Between the trimmed V and J ends, which lost 1 base and 13 bases, there was a span of 18 bases. Germline CDR1 SGHRS, CDR2 YFSETQ. The CDR3 loop spans 14 amino acids. Sequenced sample: PBMCs or T cells enriched from blood (not recorded which). The receptor's source is a woman in her sixties or seventies who had recovered from COVID-19. V gene TRBV5-1 combines with J gene TRBJ2-1; tentatively, D is TRBD2 (6 bases). The CDR3 here is CASSLLGDSGLQFF. The CDR3, as DNA: TGCGCCAGCAGCTTGTTAGGTGATAGCGGACTACAGTTCTTC.